A single sample is the source of the 14 T cell receptor beta chains below, sequenced in a study of T cell responses to AZD1222 COVID-19 vaccine. Generated by immunoSEQ multiplex PCR, the TCRdb table keeps only in-frame clones and is missing some. The profile covers about 99,000 clones, with approximately 91% appearing a single time and roughly a sixth taken by the ten largest. The sample here was peripheral blood, taken on day 0 of AZD1222 vaccination. The receptors shown here come from an adult in good health.

This clone was recorded only once. The CDR3 loop reads CASSLRTGTGGYEQYF. CDR3 sequence (DNA): TGTGCCAGCAGCTTAAGAACCGGGACAGGGGGCTATGAGCAGTACTTC. This chain joins TRBV11-1 and TRBJ2-7; 12 bases fit TRBD1. The trim removed 2 bases at V and 7 bases at J, leaving 9 bases unmatched. CDR3 length: 16 amino acids. Germline CDR1 and CDR2: SGHAT and FQDESV (reference sequence).

This clone came up a few times. The chain links TRBV5-1 to TRBJ1-2; a weak D match, TRBD1 (5 bases). V lost 0 bases to trimming and J lost 6 bases, with 12 bases between them. The CDR3 runs to 14 residues. Germline assignment: CDR1 SGHRS and CDR2 YFSETQ. In nucleotides, the CDR3 is TGCGCCAGCAGCTTGGCGCCAGGGTTTGATGGCTACACCTTC. Its protein product is CASSLAPGFDGYTF.

In this sample, this clone is medium-sized (0.01 to 0.1%). The rearrangement joins TRBV9 to TRBJ1-6; 8 nucleotides match TRBD1. Germline-derived CDR1 and CDR2 are SGDLS and YYNGEE. The CDR3 sequence is 14 residues long. Unmatched junction bases numbered 1, after V lost 3 bases and J lost 5 bases. The CDR3 loop reads CASSATGDNSPLHF. The CDR3 nucleotides read TGTGCCAGCAGCGCGACAGGGGATAATTCACCCCTCCACTTT.

The chain carries TRBV5-5 and TRBJ1-5; D gene unclear. The length of the CDR3 is 15 residues. Germline V gives CDR1 SGHKS, CDR2 YYEKEE (reference sequence). Deletions cut 0 bases from V and 0 bases from J, with 7 bases between. The CDR3 loop reads CASSLARNSNQPQHF. The CDR3 nucleotides are TGTGCCAGCAGCTTGGCGCGGAATAGCAATCAGCCCCAGCATTTT.

The genes are TRBV7-2 and TRBJ1-3; D not certain. Trimming left V 3 bases short and J 0 bases short, with 12 bases between. Per germline, CDR1 SGHTA and CDR2 FQGNSA. The CDR3 is 16 amino acids. The CDR3 spells CASSLWAGTSGNTIYF. The CDR3 coding sequence is TGTGCCAGCAGCTTGTGGGCAGGAACCTCTGGAAACACCATATATTTT.

The chain combines TRBV19 with TRBJ2-3, with D possibly TRBD1 on 6 matching bases. Trimming left V 7 bases short and J 0 bases short, with 14 bases between. The CDR3 length is 15 residues. Germline loops: CDR1 LNHDA, CDR2 SQIVND (reference sequence). In DNA, the CDR3 is TGTGCCAGTAAGAGGGGGACATCTAGCACAGATACGCAGTATTTT. This codes for CASKRGTSSTDTQYF. The full variable domain, in which reference TRBV19 and TRBJ2-3 provide the parts outside the CDR3, is DGGITQSPKYLFRKEGQNVTLSCEQNLNHDAMYWYRQDPGQGLRLIYYSQIVNDFQKGDIAEGYSVSREKKESFPLTVTSAQKNPTAFYLCASKRGTSSTDTQYFGPGTRLTVL.

The CDR3 spells CASSFPIGGKFYEQYF. The CDR3 nucleotides are TGTGCCAGCAGCTTCCCTATTGGGGGGAAATTCTACGAGCAGTACTTC. The gene calls are TRBV5-6 and TRBJ2-7; maybe TRBD2 (6 bases). The CDR3 length is 16 residues. Germline assignment: CDR1 SGHDT and CDR2 YYEEEE. The V end lost 2 bases, the J end lost 3 bases, and 18 bases lay between the germline ends.

The chain combines TRBV6-4 with TRBJ2-3; D is ambiguous. CDR1 and CDR2 (germline): MRHNA, SNTAGT. V dropped 3 bases and J dropped 0 bases, with 7 bases sitting between them. CDR3 length: 14 amino acids. The CDR3 region is CASSETGSTDTQYF. CDR3 coding DNA: TGTGCCAGCAGTGAGACTGGAAGCACAGATACGCAGTATTTT.

The J gene is TRBJ2-7, the V gene TRBV9; 7 bases are shared with TRBD1. This CDR3 is 12 amino acids long. CDR1 is SGDLS and CDR2 is YYNGEE in the germline V gene. The V and J ends lost 1 base and 6 bases, in that order; junction bases with no gene match: 1. CDR3 amino acids: CASSVSGGEQYF. The CDR3, as DNA: TGTGCCAGCAGCGTATCAGGGGGCGAGCAGTACTTC.

The J gene is TRBJ2-2, the V gene TRBV5-1; 8 bases align to TRBD1. J lost 5 bases, V lost 3 bases, and 9 bases had no gene match. This CDR3 region has 16 residues. CDR1 is SGHRS and CDR2 is YFSETQ in the germline V gene. The CDR3 DNA is TGCGCCAGCAGCTCCCGGGCGGACAGGGTTACCGGGGAGCTGTTTTTT. Translating it yields CASSSRADRVTGELFF.

The gene calls are TRBV6-5 and TRBJ1-2, with D perhaps TRBD1 (5 bases). The CDR3 consists of 12 residues. Germline V gene sequence: CDR1 MNHEY, CDR2 SVGAGI. Trimming pared 8 bases from V and 1 base from J, leaving 8 bases between. CDR3 amino acids: CASDRLNYGYTF. The DNA for the CDR3 is TGTGCCAGCGACAGACTTAACTATGGCTACACCTTC.

The chain joins TRBV24-1 to TRBJ2-3; TRBD2 agrees at 11 bases. This CDR3 spans 15 amino acids. With V trimmed by 4 bases and J by 1 base, 0 bases remained unmatched. From germline, CDR1 is KGHDR and CDR2 SFDVKD. DNA of the CDR3: TGTGCCACCAGTGAGACTAGCGGGGGCACAGATACGCAGTATTTT. It translates to CATSETSGGTDTQYF.

V gene TRBV19 combines with J gene TRBJ2-3; a possible D gene is TRBD2 (6 bases). CDR3 length: 15 residues. Germline V gene data show CDR1 as LNHDA and CDR2 as SQIVND (reference sequence). V dropped 3 bases and J dropped 5 bases, with 15 bases sitting between them. DNA for the CDR3: TGTGCCAGTAGTATGAGGGACTTCGGGTTAGATACGCAGTATTTT. This sequence encodes CASSMRDFGLDTQYF.

V gene TRBV6-6 combines with J gene TRBJ1-5; TRBD1 aligns across 8 bases. V lost 6 bases and J lost 5; bases outside the gene matches: 6. Germline V gene data show CDR1 as MNHNY and CDR2 as SVGAGI (reference sequence). CDR3 length equals 14 residues. The CDR3 reads CASRGGTGDQPQHF. CDR3 bases: TGTGCCAGCAGGGGAGGGACAGGAGATCAGCCCCAGCATTTT.